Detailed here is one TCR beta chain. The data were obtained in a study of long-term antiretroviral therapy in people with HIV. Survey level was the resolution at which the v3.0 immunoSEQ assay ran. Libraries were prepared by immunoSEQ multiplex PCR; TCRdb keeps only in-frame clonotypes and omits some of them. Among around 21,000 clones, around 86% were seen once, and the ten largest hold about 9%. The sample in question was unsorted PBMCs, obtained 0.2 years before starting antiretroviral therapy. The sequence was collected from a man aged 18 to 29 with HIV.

CDR3 residues: CSVAFRETVNTEAFF. The CDR3 DNA follows: TGCAGCGTTGCCTTTCGGGAGACGGTGAACACTGAAGCTTTCTTT. V is TRBV29-1 and J is TRBJ1-1; the D is unclear. The CDR3 length is 15 residues. CDR1 is SQVTM, CDR2 ANQGSEA, per germline. Trimming left V 4 bases short and J 0 bases short, with 15 bases between. The entire variable domain, with the rest obtained from reference TRBV29-1 and TRBJ1-1, is as follows: SAVISQKPSRDICQRGTSLTIQCQVDSQVTMMFWYRQQPGQSLTLIATANQGSEATYESGFVIDKFPISRPNLTFSTLTVSNMSPEDSSIYLCSVAFRETVNTEAFFGQGTRLTVV.